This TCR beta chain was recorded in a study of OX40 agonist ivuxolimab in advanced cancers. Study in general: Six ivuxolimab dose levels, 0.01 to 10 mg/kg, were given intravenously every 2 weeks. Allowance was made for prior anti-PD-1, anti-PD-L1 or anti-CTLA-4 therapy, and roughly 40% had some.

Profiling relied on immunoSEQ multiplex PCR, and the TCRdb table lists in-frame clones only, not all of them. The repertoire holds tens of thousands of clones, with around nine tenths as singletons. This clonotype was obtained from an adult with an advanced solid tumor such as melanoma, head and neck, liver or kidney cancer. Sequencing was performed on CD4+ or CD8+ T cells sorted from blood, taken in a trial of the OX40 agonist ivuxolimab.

The CDR3 DNA reads TGTGCCAGTACCACCTTTTACGGGACTACACAGTCCGAGCAGTACTTC. Its translation is CASTTFYGTTQSEQYF. The chain carries TRBV19 and TRBJ2-7, with 7 bases lining up with TRBD2. The CDR3 has 16 amino acids. J lost 6 bases, V lost 7 bases, and 18 bases had no gene match. The germline CDR1 and CDR2 sequences are LNHDA and SQIVND (reference sequence). The variable domain in full, completed from reference TRBV19 and TRBJ2-7, reads DGGITQSPKYLFRKEGQNVTLSCEQNLNHDAMYWYRQDPGQGLRLIYYSQIVNDFQKGDIAEGYSVSREKKESFPLTVTSAQKNPTAFYLCASTTFYGTTQSEQYFGPGTRLTVT.